These T cell receptor beta chains were read from a single sample in a study of blood T cell repertoires in COVID-19. Using immunoSEQ multiplex PCR, the repertoire was profiled, and TCRdb retains in-frame clones only, with some absent. The data show a few hundred thousand clones, with 80% to 95% seen just once and around 2.5% held by the top ten. Sequenced material: peripheral blood. These receptors came from a person aged 18 to 30 with COVID-19, enrolled during active disease. Each CDR3 is given with its conserved first and last residue. Each record gives: clone size, V gene, D gene, J gene, CDR3 DNA, CDR3 protein. The D gene is left open where the match is weak. The listing skips clone size in some rows; elsewhere it reads once, few, many or a size class.

.	TRBV4-1	TRBD2	TRBJ2-1	TGCGCCAGCAGCCAAGATCCGCCTAGCGGAATGTACAATGAGCAGTTCTTC	CASSQDPPSGMYNEQFF
.	TRBV7-2	TRBD2	TRBJ2-3	TGTGCCAGCAGCTCGCCGACTAGCGGGCGGGACACAGATACGCAGTATTTT	CASSSPTSGRDTDTQYF
.	TRBV28	.	TRBJ2-5	TGTGCCAGCAGCAAGGAGGGGGCGTGGGAGACCCAGTACTTC	CASSKEGAWETQYF
.	TRBV5-1	TRBD2	TRBJ2-1	TGCGCCAGCAGCGGGACTAGCGGGAGGGCGTACAATGAGCAGTTCTTC	CASSGTSGRAYNEQFF
.	TRBV5-5	.	TRBJ2-7	TGTGCCAGCAGCTTGTGGAGCGTCGAGCAGTACTTC	CASSLWSVEQYF
few	TRBV7-3	.	TRBJ1-5	TGTGCCAGCAGCGCAGGGTTAAATCAGCCCCAGCATTTT	CASSAGLNQPQHF
.	TRBV6-5	.	TRBJ1-5	TGTGCCAGCAGCCTGGGAGAGGGACAGCCCCAGCATTTT	CASSLGEGQPQHF
.	TRBV5-3	TRBD2	TRBJ2-2	TGTGCCAGAAGCTCGGGACTAGCGGGAGGGCCCGGGGAGCTGTTTTTT	CARSSGLAGGPGELFF
.	TRBV11-3	.	TRBJ2-3	TGTGCCAGCAGCTTATTCTCCGGGAGCACAGATACGCAGTATTTT	CASSLFSGSTDTQYF
once	TRBV4-1	TRBD2	TRBJ2-5	TGCGCCAGCAGCCTAGCGGGAGATCAAGAGACCCAGTACTTC	CASSLAGDQETQYF
.	TRBV4-3	.	TRBJ2-5	TGCGCCAGCAGCCAAGACCCTTTGACTAGAGAAGAGACCCAGTACTTC	CASSQDPLTREETQYF
.	TRBV24-1	TRBD2	TRBJ2-1	TGTGCCACCAGTGACCTCACTAGCGGGGGCAATGAGCAGTTCTTC	CATSDLTSGGNEQFF
.	TRBV6-1	TRBD1	TRBJ2-7	TGTGCCAGCAGTGAAGGGGACAGGGGCGAGCAGTACTTC	CASSEGDRGEQYF
.	TRBV7-9	TRBD1	TRBJ1-1	TGTGCCAGCAGCCCATCCGACAGGGGGAACACTGAAGCTTTCTTT	CASSPSDRGNTEAFF
.	TRBV7-8	.	TRBJ1-2	TGTGCCAGCAGCTTAGCTGGGCAGATGTTAGATAAGCATGGCTACACCTTC	CASSLAGQMLDKHGYTF
once	TRBV5-1	.	TRBJ2-5	TGCGCCAGCAGCTTGGGGACAGCCTTCCAAGAGACCCAGTACTTC	CASSLGTAFQETQYF
.	TRBV9	.	TRBJ1-6	TGTGCCAGCAACGACGGGGTAAATTCACCCCTCCACTTT	CASNDGVNSPLHF
few	TRBV6-6	.	TRBJ1-2	TGTGCCAGCTCCAGGGTTAACTATGGCTACACCTTC	CASSRVNYGYTF
.	TRBV5-5	TRBD1	TRBJ2-2	TGTGCCAGCAGCTTAGGAGGACAGGGGAACACCGGGGAGCTGTTTTTT	CASSLGGQGNTGELFF
.	TRBV6-6	.	TRBJ2-7	TGTGCCAGCAGTCATGGGCTCGGGCGGGGTGGCTACGAGCAGTACTTC	CASSHGLGRGGYEQYF
.	TRBV19	TRBD1	TRBJ2-7	TGTGCCAGTAGTATCGCGCCAGGGGGAGCCTACGAGCAGTACTTC	CASSIAPGGAYEQYF
many	TRBV19	TRBD2	TRBJ2-7	TGTGCCAGTAGTACCTCGACTAGCTCAACCTACGAGCAGTACTTC	CASSTSTSSTYEQYF
.	TRBV15	TRBD1	TRBJ2-7	TGTGCCACCAGCAGAGCGGGGATAGGGGGCGTCGAGCAGTACTTC	CATSRAGIGGVEQYF
once	TRBV4-1	.	TRBJ2-1	TGCGCCAGCAGCCAGGTTTTGAACCTTCGGACTCCTCATTCCTACAATGAGCAGTTCTTC	CASSQVLNLRTPHSYNEQFF
once	TRBV7-2	TRBD2	TRBJ2-3	TGTGCCAGCAGCTTAGAATTGGGGAGGGTCAATACGCAGTATTTT	CASSLELGRVNTQYF
.	TRBV12-3/TRBV12-4	.	TRBJ1-1	TGTGCCAGCAGTTTAGCATCGGGGACTGAAGCTTTCTTT	CASSLASGTEAFF
.	TRBV2	TRBD1	TRBJ2-7	TGTGCCAGCAGTCGACTGACAGGGGGCGAGGAGCAGTACTTC	CASSRLTGGEEQYF
.	TRBV27	.	TRBJ2-1	TGTGCCAGCAGTTTAGCTAGCGAAAATGAGCAGTTCTTC	CASSLASENEQFF
.	TRBV6-5	.	TRBJ2-1	TGTGCCAGCAGCCCGCCCGGCGGGACTTACAATGAGCAGTTCTTC	CASSPPGGTYNEQFF
.	TRBV5-1	.	TRBJ1-1	TGCGCCAGCAGCTTTGAGGGTGGGGGCTACACTGAAGCTTTCTTT	CASSFEGGGYTEAFF
.	TRBV11-2	.	TRBJ2-7	TGTGCCAGCAGCAGGGGTGGAAGGGGTTACGAGCAGTACTTC	CASSRGGRGYEQYF
.	TRBV4-1	TRBD2	TRBJ2-7	TGCGCCAGCAGCCAAGATGCCCAGGCGGGGGGAAGCTCCTACGAGCAGTACTTC	CASSQDAQAGGSSYEQYF
.	TRBV7-8	.	TRBJ2-1	TGTGCCAGCAGCTTACGGGACAATGAGCAGTTCTTC	CASSLRDNEQFF
.	TRBV24-1	TRBD1	TRBJ2-3	TGTGCCACCAGTGCTTGGACAGGGGGTTACACAGATACGCAGTATTTT	CATSAWTGGYTDTQYF
few	TRBV5-1	TRBD2	TRBJ2-7	TGCGCCAGCCCTCCCCGGGGTAGCGGGAGGTTTTCGTACGAGCAGTACTTC	CASPPRGSGRFSYEQYF
.	TRBV5-1	.	TRBJ2-7	TGCGCCAGCAGCGCCGGCGGCTCACACTCCTACGAGCAGTACTTC	CASSAGGSHSYEQYF
.	TRBV5-1	.	TRBJ1-2	TGCGCCAGCAGCTTGGCAGGATACTATGGCTACACCTTC	CASSLAGYYGYTF
.	TRBV10-2	TRBD1	TRBJ1-2	TGCGCCAGCAGTGAGCGAGACAGGGGAGACTATGGCTACACCTTC	CASSERDRGDYGYTF
.	TRBV28	.	TRBJ2-1	TGTGCCAGCAGTTTACACTACCAATCGTCCAATGAGCAGTTCTTC	CASSLHYQSSNEQFF
.	TRBV5-1	.	TRBJ1-2	TGCGCCAGCAGCTTGGGAACGACGGGGGGTGCCTATGGCTACACCTTC	CASSLGTTGGAYGYTF
.	TRBV3-1/TRBV3-2	TRBD1	TRBJ1-1	TGTGCCAGCACCCCTGGACAGGTTGGAAACACTGAAGCTTTCTTT	CASTPGQVGNTEAFF
.	TRBV28	.	TRBJ2-7	TGTGCCAGCAGTTTACTCTCTTCCGGGAACGAGCAGTACTTC	CASSLLSSGNEQYF
.	TRBV4-3	.	TRBJ1-1	TGCGCCAGCAGCCAAGATTACATTAACACTGAAGCTTTCTTT	CASSQDYINTEAFF
.	TRBV7-9	TRBD1	TRBJ2-5	TGTGCCAGCAGCTTTACTATATTGACAGGGGCCGTTGAGACCCAGTACTTC	CASSFTILTGAVETQYF
.	TRBV5-1	.	TRBJ2-5	TGCGCCAGCAGCCCGGGGGTGGGAGAGACCCAGTACTTC	CASSPGVGETQYF
.	TRBV6-5	TRBD2	TRBJ2-2	TGTGCCAGCAGTTACGGGACTACCTTCATCGGGGAGCTGTTTTTT	CASSYGTTFIGELFF
.	TRBV2	TRBD2	TRBJ2-1	TGTGCCAGCAGTGACCGCGCTAGCGGGAGTGAGCAGTTCTTC	CASSDRASGSEQFF
.	TRBV25-1	.	TRBJ2-5	TGTGCCAGCTCGCGGACAGGGGCGGGAGGAGGGCGAGAGACCCAGTACTTC	CASSRTGAGGGRETQYF
.	TRBV7-9	TRBD2	TRBJ2-1	TGTGCCAGCAGATCCGGAGAGATACTAGCGGGCAATGAGCAGTTCTTC	CASRSGEILAGNEQFF
.	TRBV5-1	TRBD1	TRBJ2-5	TGCGCCAGCAGCTTGGGGACAGGGGGCGAGGAGACCCAGTACTTC	CASSLGTGGEETQYF
.	TRBV5-4	.	TRBJ2-5	TGTGCCAGCAGCTTGGTGAGCCAAGAGACCCAGTACTTC	CASSLVSQETQYF
.	TRBV3-1/TRBV3-2	.	TRBJ1-2	TGTGCCAGCAGCCAATCCACAGGGATCTATGGCTACACCTTC	CASSQSTGIYGYTF
.	TRBV9	.	TRBJ1-1	TGTGCCAGCAGCGTAGATTCACGGGTCGGCAGGGAGAACACTGAAGCTTTCTTT	CASSVDSRVGRENTEAFF
.	TRBV7-9	TRBD2	TRBJ2-3	TGTGCCAGCAGCTTAGAACTAGCGGGAACAGATACGCAGTATTTT	CASSLELAGTDTQYF
few	TRBV21-1	.	TRBJ1-6	TGTGCCAGCAGCTCATCGACAGGCCGAAATTCACCCCTCCACTTT	CASSSSTGRNSPLHF
once	TRBV3-1/TRBV3-2	TRBD2	TRBJ2-5	TGTGCCAGCAGCCGAACGACTAGCGGGAAAGAGACCCAGTACTTC	CASSRTTSGKETQYF
.	TRBV5-1	.	TRBJ2-1	TGCGCCAGCAGCTTGTCCCCAGGGTCGAGCTCCTACAATGAGCAGTTCTTC	CASSLSPGSSSYNEQFF
.	TRBV2	.	TRBJ1-2	TGTGCCAGCAGTGATGACAGCTATGGCTACACCTTC	CASSDDSYGYTF
.	TRBV5-1	.	TRBJ2-5	TGCGCCAGCAGCGCCTGGCAGGGTCTCCAAGAGACCCAGTACTTC	CASSAWQGLQETQYF
.	TRBV7-2	.	TRBJ1-1	TGTGCCAGCAGCTTAATGGGGGCGCGCGGCACTGAAGCTTTCTTT	CASSLMGARGTEAFF